The entry below describes one T cell receptor beta chain. The data belong to a study of blood T cell repertoires in COVID-19. Study at large: PBMCs, B-cell-depleted T cells, or T cells were the source of the cDNA or gDNA that made up the material.

This table comes from immunoSEQ multiplex PCR, and its TCRdb copy is limited to in-frame clones, with some not included. The sample consists of some 180,000 clones, around 83% of them appearing once. The germline gives CDR1 KGHSH, CDR2 LQKENI. Trimming removed 1 base from V and 5 bases from J, with 12 bases in between. The CDR3 extends over 14 amino acids. The receptor's source is a woman in her seventies who had recovered from COVID-19. This chain uses TRBV18 with TRBJ2-7; D gene ambiguous. Specimen: peripheral blood. In DNA, the CDR3 is TGTGCCAGCTCACCACGGGTTGAGGCGGACGAGCAGTACTTC. Its translation: CASSPRVEADEQYF.